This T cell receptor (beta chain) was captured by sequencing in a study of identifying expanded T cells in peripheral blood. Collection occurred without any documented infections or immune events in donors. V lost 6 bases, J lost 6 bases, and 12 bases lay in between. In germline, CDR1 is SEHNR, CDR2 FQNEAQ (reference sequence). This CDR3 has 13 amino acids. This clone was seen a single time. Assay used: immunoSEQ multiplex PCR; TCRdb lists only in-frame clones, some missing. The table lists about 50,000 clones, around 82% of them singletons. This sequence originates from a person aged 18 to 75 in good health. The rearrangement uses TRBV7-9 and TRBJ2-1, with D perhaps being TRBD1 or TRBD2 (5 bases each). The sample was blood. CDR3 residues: CASSRGKVNEQFF. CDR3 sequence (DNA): TGTGCCAGCAGTCGGGGCAAAGTCAATGAGCAGTTCTTC. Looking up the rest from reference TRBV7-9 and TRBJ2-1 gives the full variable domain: DTGVSQNPRHKITKRGQNVTFRCDPISEHNRLYWYRQTLGQGPEFLTYFQNEAQLEKSRLLSDRFSAERPKGSFSTLEIQRTEQGDSAMYLCASSRGKVNEQFFGPGTRLTVL.